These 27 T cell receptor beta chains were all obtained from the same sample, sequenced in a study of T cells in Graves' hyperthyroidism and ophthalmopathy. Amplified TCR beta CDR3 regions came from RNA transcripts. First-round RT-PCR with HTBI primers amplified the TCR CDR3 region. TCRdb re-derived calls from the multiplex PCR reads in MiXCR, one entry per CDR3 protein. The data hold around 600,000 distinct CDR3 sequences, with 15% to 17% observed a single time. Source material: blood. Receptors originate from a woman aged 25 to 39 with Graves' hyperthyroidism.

This chain's CDR3 is CASSELKQGSRRYF. In nucleotides, the CDR3 is TGTGCCAGCAGTGAACTGAAACAGGGTAGTCGGCGGTATTTT. The chain joins TRBV6-1 to TRBJ2-3, with a weak D call TRBD1 (6 bases). The germline V gene has CDR1 MNHNS and CDR2 SASEGT. This CDR3 spans 14 amino acids. The V gene lost 2 bases and the J gene lost 14 bases, with 20 bases spanning the gap.

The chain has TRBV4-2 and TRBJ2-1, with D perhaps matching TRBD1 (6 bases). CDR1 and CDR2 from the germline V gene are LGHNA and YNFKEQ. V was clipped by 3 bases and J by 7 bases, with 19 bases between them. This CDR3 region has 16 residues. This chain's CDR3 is CASSQDGRGIENEQFF. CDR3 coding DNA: TGTGCCAGCAGCCAGGATGGCAGGGGAATTGAAAATGAGCAGTTCTTC.

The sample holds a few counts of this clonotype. The CDR3 sequence is CSVDATSGRASNQFF. CDR3 coding DNA: TGCAGCGTTGATGCGACTAGCGGGAGGGCCTCGAACCAGTTCTTC. The chain is built from TRBV29-1 and TRBJ2-1; the match to TRBD2 covers 14 bases. Trimming cost V 3 bases and J 13 bases; bases outside gene matches: 11. The length of the CDR3 is 15 residues. The germline gives CDR1 SQVTM, CDR2 ANQGSEA.

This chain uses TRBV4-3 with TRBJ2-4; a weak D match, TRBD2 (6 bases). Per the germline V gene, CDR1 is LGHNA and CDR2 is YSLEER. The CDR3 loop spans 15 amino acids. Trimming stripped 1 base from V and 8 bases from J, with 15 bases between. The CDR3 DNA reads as TGCGCCAGCAGCCAAGTTTCCGGCAGGGAGGACATTCAGTACTTC. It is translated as CASSQVSGREDIQYF.

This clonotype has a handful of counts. In DNA, the CDR3 is TGTGCCAGCAGCTTGGACGGGACAGGGTACACTGAAGCTTTCTTT. Protein product: CASSLDGTGYTEAFF. J is TRBJ1-1 and V is TRBV5-6; 9 positions match TRBD1. Looked up from germline, CDR1 is SGHDT and CDR2 is YYEEEE. The CDR3 loop spans 15 amino acids. The V segment lost 0 bases and the J segment 3 bases; nucleotides outside the gene matches: 3.

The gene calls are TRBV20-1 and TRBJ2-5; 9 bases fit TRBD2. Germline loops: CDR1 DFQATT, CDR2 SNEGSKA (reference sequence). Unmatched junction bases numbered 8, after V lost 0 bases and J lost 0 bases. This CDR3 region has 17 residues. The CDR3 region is CSARDERLADYQETQYF. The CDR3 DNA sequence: TGCAGTGCTAGAGATGAGAGACTAGCGGATTACCAAGAGACCCAGTACTTC.

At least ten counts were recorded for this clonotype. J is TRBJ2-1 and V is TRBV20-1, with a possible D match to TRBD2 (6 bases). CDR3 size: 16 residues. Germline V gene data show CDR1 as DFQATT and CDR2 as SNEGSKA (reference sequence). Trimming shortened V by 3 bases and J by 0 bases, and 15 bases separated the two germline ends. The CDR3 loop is CSARLADRSSYNEQFF. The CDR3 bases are TGCAGTGCTAGGTTAGCGGACCGAAGCTCCTACAATGAGCAGTTCTTC.

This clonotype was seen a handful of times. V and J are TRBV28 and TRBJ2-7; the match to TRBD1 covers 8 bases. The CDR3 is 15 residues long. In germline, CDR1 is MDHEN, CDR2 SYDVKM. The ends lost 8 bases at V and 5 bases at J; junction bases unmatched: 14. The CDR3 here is CASGLPTGVVDEQYF. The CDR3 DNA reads TGTGCCAGCGGCCTACCGACAGGGGTGGTCGACGAGCAGTACTTC.

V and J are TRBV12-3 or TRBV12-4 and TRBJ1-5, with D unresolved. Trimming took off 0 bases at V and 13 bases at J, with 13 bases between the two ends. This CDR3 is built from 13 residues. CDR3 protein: CASSLARTALQHF. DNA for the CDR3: TGTGCCAGCAGTTTAGCGAGGACGGCCTTGCAGCATTTT.

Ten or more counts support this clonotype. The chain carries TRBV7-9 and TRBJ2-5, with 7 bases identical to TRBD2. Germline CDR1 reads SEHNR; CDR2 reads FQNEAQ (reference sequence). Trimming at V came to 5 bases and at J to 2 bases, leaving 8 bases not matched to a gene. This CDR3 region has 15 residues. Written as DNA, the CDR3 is TGTGCCAGCAGCCCCCCGGGGGGTTTTCAAGAGACCCAGTACTTC. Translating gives CASSPPGGFQETQYF.

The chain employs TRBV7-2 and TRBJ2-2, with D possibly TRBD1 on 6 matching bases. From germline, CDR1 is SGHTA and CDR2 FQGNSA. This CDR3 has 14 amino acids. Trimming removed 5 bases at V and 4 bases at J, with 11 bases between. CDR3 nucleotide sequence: TGTGCCAGCAGCGCCAGGGGTAGCACCGGGGAGCTGTTTTTT. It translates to CASSARGSTGELFF.

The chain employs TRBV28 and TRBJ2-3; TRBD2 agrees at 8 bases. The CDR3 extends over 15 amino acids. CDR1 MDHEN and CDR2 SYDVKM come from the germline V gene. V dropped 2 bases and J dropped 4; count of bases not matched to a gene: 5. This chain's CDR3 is CASSLAGGGPDTQYF. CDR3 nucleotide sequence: TGTGCCAGCAGTTTAGCGGGAGGAGGGCCAGATACGCAGTATTTT.

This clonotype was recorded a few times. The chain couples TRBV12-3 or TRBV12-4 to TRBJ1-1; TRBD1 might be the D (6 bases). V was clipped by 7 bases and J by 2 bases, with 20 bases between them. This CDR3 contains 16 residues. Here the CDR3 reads CASNIQGFVSNTEAFF. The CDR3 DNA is TGTGCCAGCAACATACAGGGATTCGTTTCTAACACTGAAGCTTTCTTT.

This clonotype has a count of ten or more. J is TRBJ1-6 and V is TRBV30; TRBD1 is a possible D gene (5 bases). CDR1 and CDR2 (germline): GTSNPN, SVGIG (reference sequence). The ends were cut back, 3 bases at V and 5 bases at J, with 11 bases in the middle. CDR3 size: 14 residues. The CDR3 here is CAWSAGADNSPLHF. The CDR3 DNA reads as TGTGCCTGGAGCGCCGGGGCGGATAATTCACCCCTCCACTTT.

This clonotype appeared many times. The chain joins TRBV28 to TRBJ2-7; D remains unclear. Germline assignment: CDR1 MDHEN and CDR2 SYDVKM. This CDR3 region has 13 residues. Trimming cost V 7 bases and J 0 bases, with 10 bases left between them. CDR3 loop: CASIPGHSYEQYF. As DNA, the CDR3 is TGTGCCAGCATCCCCGGGCACTCCTACGAGCAGTACTTC.

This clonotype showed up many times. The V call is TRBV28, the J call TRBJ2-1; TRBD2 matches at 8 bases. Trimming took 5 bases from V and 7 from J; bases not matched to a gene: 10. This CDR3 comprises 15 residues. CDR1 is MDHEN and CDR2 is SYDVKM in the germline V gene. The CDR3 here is CASSKSGSNVNEQFF. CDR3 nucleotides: TGTGCCAGCAGTAAAAGCGGGAGTAACGTGAATGAGCAGTTCTTC.

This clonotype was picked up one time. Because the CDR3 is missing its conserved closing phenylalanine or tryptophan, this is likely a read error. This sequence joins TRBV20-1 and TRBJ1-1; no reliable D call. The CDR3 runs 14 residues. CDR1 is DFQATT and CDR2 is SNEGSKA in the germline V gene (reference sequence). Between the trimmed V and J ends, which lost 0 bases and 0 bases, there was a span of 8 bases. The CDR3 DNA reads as TGCAGTGCTAGAGAAGCGGTTATGAACACTGAAGCTTTCCTT. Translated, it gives CSAREAVMNTEAFL.

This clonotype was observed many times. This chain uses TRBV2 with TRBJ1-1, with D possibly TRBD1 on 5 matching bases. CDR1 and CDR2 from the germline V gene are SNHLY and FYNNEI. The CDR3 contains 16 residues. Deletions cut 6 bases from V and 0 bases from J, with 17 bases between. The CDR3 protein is CASRGVSRQLNTEAFF. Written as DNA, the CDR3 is TGTGCCAGCAGGGGGGTATCACGACAGTTGAACACTGAAGCTTTCTTT.

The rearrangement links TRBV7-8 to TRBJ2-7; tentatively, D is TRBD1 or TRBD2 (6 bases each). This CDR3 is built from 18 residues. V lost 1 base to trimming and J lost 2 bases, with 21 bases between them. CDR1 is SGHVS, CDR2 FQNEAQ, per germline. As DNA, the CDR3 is TGTGCCAGCAGCTTAGTTTTATGGGCGACAGGAGGGGCCTACGAGCAGTACTTC. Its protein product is CASSLVLWATGGAYEQYF.

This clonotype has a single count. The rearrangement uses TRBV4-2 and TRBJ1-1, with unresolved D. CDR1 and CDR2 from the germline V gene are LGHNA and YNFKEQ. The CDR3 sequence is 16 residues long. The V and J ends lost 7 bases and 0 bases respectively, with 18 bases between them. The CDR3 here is CASNPEVVRMNTEAFF. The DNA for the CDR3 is TGTGCCAGCAACCCAGAGGTGGTCAGAATGAACACTGAAGCTTTCTTT.

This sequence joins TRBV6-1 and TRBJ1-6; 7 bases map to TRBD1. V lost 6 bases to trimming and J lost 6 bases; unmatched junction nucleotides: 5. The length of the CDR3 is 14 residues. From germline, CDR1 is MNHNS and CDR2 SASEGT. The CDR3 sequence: CASRIDRVNSPLHF. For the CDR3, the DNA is TGTGCCAGCAGGATCGACAGGGTTAATTCACCCCTCCACTTT.

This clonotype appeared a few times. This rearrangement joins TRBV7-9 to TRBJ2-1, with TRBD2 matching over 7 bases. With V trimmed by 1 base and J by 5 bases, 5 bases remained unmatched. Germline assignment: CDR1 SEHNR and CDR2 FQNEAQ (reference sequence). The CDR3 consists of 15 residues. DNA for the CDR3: TGTGCCAGCAGCTTAGGGACTAGTCTGAACAATGAGCAGTTCTTC. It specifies CASSLGTSLNNEQFF.

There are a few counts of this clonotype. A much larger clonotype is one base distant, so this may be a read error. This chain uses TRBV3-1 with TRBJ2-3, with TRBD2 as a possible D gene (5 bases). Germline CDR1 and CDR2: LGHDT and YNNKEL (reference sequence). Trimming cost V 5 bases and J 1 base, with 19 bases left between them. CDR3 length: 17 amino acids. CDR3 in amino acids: CASSSQVEQEGTDTQYF. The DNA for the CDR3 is TGTGCCAGCAGCTCCCAAGTCGAGCAGGAGGGCACAGATACGCAGTATTTT.

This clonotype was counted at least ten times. Written as DNA, the CDR3 is TGTGCCAGCAGTTTAGACCCCGTAATGGAGCAGTTCTTC. Translating it yields CASSLDPVMEQFF. The chain combines TRBV27 with TRBJ2-1; no firm D call. V was cut by 2 bases and J by 10 bases, with 12 bases left in between. The CDR3 is 13 amino acids. From germline, CDR1 is MNHEY and CDR2 SMNVEV (reference sequence).

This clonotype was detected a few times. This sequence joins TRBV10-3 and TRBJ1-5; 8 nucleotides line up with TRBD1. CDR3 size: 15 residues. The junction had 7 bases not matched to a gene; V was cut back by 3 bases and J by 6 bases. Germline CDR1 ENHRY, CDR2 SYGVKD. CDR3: CAISDTDREGQPQHF. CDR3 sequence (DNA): TGTGCCATCAGTGACACGGACAGGGAGGGTCAGCCCCAGCATTTT.

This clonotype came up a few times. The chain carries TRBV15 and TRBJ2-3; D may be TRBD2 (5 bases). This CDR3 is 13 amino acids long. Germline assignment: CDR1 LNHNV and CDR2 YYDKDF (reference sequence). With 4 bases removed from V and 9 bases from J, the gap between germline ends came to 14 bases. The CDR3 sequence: CATSTPLVKTQYF. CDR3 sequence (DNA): TGTGCCACCAGCACCCCACTAGTGAAGACGCAGTATTTT.

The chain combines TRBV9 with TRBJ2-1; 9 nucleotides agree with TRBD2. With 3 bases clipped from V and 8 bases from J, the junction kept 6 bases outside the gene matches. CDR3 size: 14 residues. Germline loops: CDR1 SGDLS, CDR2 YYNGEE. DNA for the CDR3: TGTGCCAGCAGCGCGAGCGGGAGGATGGATGAGCAGTTCTTC. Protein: CASSASGRMDEQFF. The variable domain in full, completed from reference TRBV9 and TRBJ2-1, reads DSGVTQTPKHLITATGQRVTLRCSPRSGDLSVYWYQQSLDQGLQFLIQYYNGEERAKGNILERFSAQQFPDLHSELNLSSLELGDSALYFCASSASGRMDEQFFGPGTRLTVL.